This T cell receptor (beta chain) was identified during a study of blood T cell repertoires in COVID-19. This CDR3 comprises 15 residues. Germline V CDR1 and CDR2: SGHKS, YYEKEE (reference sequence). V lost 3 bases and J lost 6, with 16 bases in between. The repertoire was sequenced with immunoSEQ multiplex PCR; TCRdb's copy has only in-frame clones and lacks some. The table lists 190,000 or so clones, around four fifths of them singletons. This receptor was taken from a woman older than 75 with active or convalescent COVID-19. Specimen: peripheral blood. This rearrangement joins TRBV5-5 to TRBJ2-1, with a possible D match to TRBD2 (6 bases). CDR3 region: CASSSRDFFGNEQFF. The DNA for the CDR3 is TGTGCCAGCAGCTCACGGGACTTCTTCGGCAATGAGCAGTTCTTC.